This passage covers 21 T cell receptor beta chains from one sample sequenced in a study of response to subunit inactivated influenza vaccine. MiXCR was run by TCRdb on the RT-PCR reads, yielding one entry per CDR3 protein. The top ten clones hold roughly 14% of a sample with approximately 490,000 distinct CDR3 sequences, more than 7% of them seen once. This specimen was PBMCs from blood, taken around 25 months after vaccination. The receptors stem from a man aged 50-75 years who received an inactivated influenza vaccine.

The chain uses TRBV7-3 and TRBJ2-3; 8 bases line up with TRBD2. V was pared by 2 bases and J by 4 bases, with 2 bases of the junction left unmatched. There are 14 residues in the CDR3. Per germline, CDR1 SGHTA and CDR2 FQGTGA. The DNA for the CDR3 is TGTGCCAGCAGCTTACGGGGGGGTGCAGATACGCAGTATTTT. Translated, it gives CASSLRGGADTQYF.

This clonotype was recorded a few times. This chain connects TRBV12-3 or TRBV12-4 to TRBJ2-2, with D possibly being TRBD1 (5 bases). The CDR3 runs 16 residues. V was pared by 3 bases and J by 0 bases, with 11 bases between. This CDR3 is CASSLGWGANTGELFF. The CDR3 DNA reads as TGTGCCAGCAGTTTGGGTTGGGGCGCGAACACCGGGGAGCTGTTTTTT.

This clonotype was recorded at least ten times. V and J are TRBV5-5 and TRBJ2-1; D is tentatively TRBD1 or TRBD2 (5 bases each). The germline CDR1 and CDR2 sequences are SGHKS and YYEKEE (reference sequence). Trimming shortened V by 0 bases and J by 3 bases, and 13 bases separated the two germline ends. This CDR3 is built from 16 residues. The CDR3 spells CASSLETGGLYNEQFF. The CDR3 bases are TGTGCCAGCAGCTTGGAGACTGGGGGTCTCTACAATGAGCAGTTCTTC.

This clonotype has only a few counts. This chain connects TRBV3-1 to TRBJ1-1; no clear D gene. Germline values: CDR1 LGHDT, CDR2 YNNKEL (reference sequence). The ends were cut back, 4 bases at V and 8 bases at J, with 14 bases in the middle. This CDR3 has 13 amino acids. CDR3 DNA: TGTGCCAGCAGCCCCCTGGCGGGTGGAGAAGCTTTCTTT. This codes for CASSPLAGGEAFF.

This clonotype occurred many times. CDR3 amino acids: CSAFSGTANYGYTF. The CDR3 coding sequence is TGCAGTGCTTTTTCCGGGACAGCGAACTATGGCTACACCTTC. This chain links TRBV20-1 with TRBJ1-2; 7 nucleotides align to TRBD1. CDR3 length: 14 amino acids. Germline V lookup: CDR1 DFQATT, CDR2 SNEGSKA (reference sequence). Losses at the gene ends were 5 bases for V and 2 bases for J; bases not matched to a gene: 8.

The sample holds many counts of this clonotype. The chain recombines TRBV7-9 with TRBJ2-3; D is uncertain. V gave up 0 bases and J gave up 1 base, with 11 bases separating them. Germline CDR1 reads SEHNR; CDR2 reads FQNEAQ (reference sequence). CDR3 size: 16 residues. As DNA, the CDR3 is TGTGCCAGCAGCTTAGCGCCACAGCGCCGCACAGATACGCAGTATTTT. It specifies CASSLAPQRRTDTQYF.

The rearrangement joins TRBV7-2 to TRBJ2-3; 8 bases are shared with TRBD2. Losses at the gene ends were 1 base for V and 5 bases for J; bases not matched to a gene: 5. The CDR3 has 15 amino acids. CDR1 SGHTA and CDR2 FQGNSA come from the germline V gene. This CDR3 is CASSLVSGGIDTQYF. The CDR3 DNA reads as TGTGCCAGCAGCTTAGTAAGCGGGGGTATAGATACGCAGTATTTT.

This clonotype was seen ten or more times. This chain links TRBV27 with TRBJ2-5; tentative D call: TRBD1 (5 bases). The CDR3 sequence is 15 residues long. CDR1 MNHEY and CDR2 SMNVEV come from the germline V gene (reference sequence). V was clipped by 3 bases and J by 5 bases, with 16 bases between them. The CDR3 protein is CASSFYKAGAETQYF. The DNA for the CDR3 is TGTGCCAGCAGTTTTTACAAAGCTGGGGCCGAGACCCAGTACTTC.

The sample holds a few counts of this clonotype. The rearrangement uses TRBV9 and TRBJ1-5; 7 bases map to TRBD1. Germline lookup yields CDR1 SGDLS and CDR2 YYNGEE. V lost 0 bases and J lost 13; bases outside the gene matches: 10. This CDR3 region has 14 residues. CDR3 nucleotides: TGTGCCAGCAGCGTAGCTTTGGCAGGGGGAATACAGCATTTT. Translated: CASSVALAGGIQHF.

This clonotype was counted a few times. V and J are TRBV7-8 and TRBJ2-5; D remains unclear. Between the trimmed V and J ends, which lost 4 bases and 7 bases, there was a span of 10 bases. Germline-derived CDR1 and CDR2 are SGHVS and FQNEAQ. CDR3 length: 12 residues. The chain's CDR3 is CASSSPLGTQYF. The CDR3 DNA follows: TGTGCCAGCAGCTCACCTCTGGGGACCCAGTACTTC. Using reference TRBV7-8 and TRBJ2-5 for the parts outside the CDR3, the full variable domain is GAGVSQSPRYKVAKRGQDVALRCDPISGHVSLFWYQQALGQGPEFLTYFQNEAQLDKSGLPSDRFFAERPEGSVSTLKIQRTQQEDSAVYLCASSSPLGTQYFGPGTRLLVL.

The sample holds a few counts of this clonotype. The chain has TRBV7-9 and TRBJ2-4; D not certain. V was clipped by 5 bases and J by 0 bases, with 14 bases between them. The germline CDR1 and CDR2 sequences are SEHNR and FQNEAQ (reference sequence). The CDR3 is made up of 16 amino acids. The CDR3 bases are TGTGCCAGCAGCCTACAAGGGAACGTAGCCAAAAACATTCAGTACTTC. It yields the protein CASSLQGNVAKNIQYF.

The table lists this clonotype with many counts. The V gene is TRBV6-1, the J gene TRBJ2-1; 14 nucleotides agree with TRBD2. Unmatched junction bases numbered 4, after V lost 5 bases and J lost 7 bases. Looked up from germline, CDR1 is MNHNS and CDR2 is SASEGT. The CDR3 spans 15 residues. CDR3 in amino acids: CASSKGLAGVNEQFF. The DNA for the CDR3 is TGTGCCAGCAGTAAGGGACTAGCGGGAGTGAATGAGCAGTTCTTC.

The rearrangement uses TRBV12-3 or TRBV12-4 and TRBJ2-7; tentative D call: TRBD1 (6 bases). The V gene lost 5 bases and the J gene lost 2 bases, with 7 bases spanning the gap. The CDR3 consists of 12 residues. The CDR3: CASSKGAYEQYF. The CDR3, as DNA: TGTGCCAGCAGTAAGGGGGCCTACGAGCAGTACTTC.

The count of this clonotype is one. This sequence joins TRBV20-1 and TRBJ2-2, with TRBD2 identical over 7 bases. J was trimmed by 4 bases and V by 6 bases; bases with no gene match: 11. Germline V gives CDR1 DFQATT, CDR2 SNEGSKA (reference sequence). The CDR3 has 15 residues. CDR3 nucleotides: TGCAGTGCCACACTAGCGAGACCCTCCACCGGGGAGCTGTTTTTT. Protein: CSATLARPSTGELFF.

This clonotype was seen more than once but under ten times. This chain joins TRBV12-3 or TRBV12-4 and TRBJ2-6; D call uncertain. V was trimmed by 1 base and J by 4 bases, leaving 8 bases between them. The CDR3 runs to 15 residues. CDR3 sequence (DNA): TGTGCCAGCAGTTTAGGGGGTGGAGGGGCCAACGTCCTGACTTTC. The encoded protein is CASSLGGGGANVLTF.

There are a few counts of this clonotype. The rearrangement joins TRBV19 to TRBJ2-4; D unclear. This CDR3 has 12 residues. V was clipped by 0 bases and J by 9 bases, with 6 bases between them. CDR1 and CDR2 from the germline V gene are LNHDA and SQIVND (reference sequence). CDR3 sequence (DNA): TGTGCCAGTAGTATAGAAGGAAGCATTCAGTACTTC. This gives the protein CASSIEGSIQYF.

The chain recombines TRBV2 with TRBJ1-2; no clear D. Germline V CDR1 and CDR2: SNHLY, FYNNEI. Trimming pared 3 bases from V and 8 bases from J, leaving 13 bases between. The CDR3 runs to 13 residues. The CDR3 spells CASSDPGLGGYTF. DNA of the CDR3: TGTGCCAGCAGTGACCCCGGACTCGGCGGCTACACCTTC.

J is TRBJ2-3 and V is TRBV2, with D maybe TRBD2 (6 bases). The CDR3 length is 15 residues. V was cut by 7 bases and J by 1 base, with 15 bases left in between. Germline CDR1 is SNHLY and CDR2 is FYNNEI. The DNA of the CDR3 is TGTGCCAGCACGAGACTAGGTTTCGGCACAGATACGCAGTATTTT. Its protein product is CASTRLGFGTDTQYF. Full variable domain (rest looked up from reference TRBV2 and TRBJ2-3): EPEVTQTPSHQVTQMGQEVILRCVPISNHLYFYWYRQILGQKVEFLVSFYNNEISEKSEIFDDQFSVERPDGSNFTLKIRSTKLEDSAMYFCASTRLGFGTDTQYFGPGTRLTVL.

The V gene is TRBV15, the J gene TRBJ2-1; tentative D call: TRBD2 (6 bases). Germline lookup yields CDR1 LNHNV and CDR2 YYDKDF (reference sequence). This CDR3 is 16 amino acids long. Trimming shortened V by 3 bases and J by 3 bases, and 15 bases separated the two germline ends. The CDR3: CATSRGPGGIYNEQFF. CDR3 in DNA: TGTGCCACCAGCAGGGGACCTGGCGGGATCTACAATGAGCAGTTCTTC.

This clonotype was counted many times. The rearrangement joins TRBV20-1 to TRBJ2-7, with D tentatively TRBD2 (5 bases). Trimming left V 3 bases short and J 3 bases short, with 6 bases between. Germline assignment: CDR1 DFQATT and CDR2 SNEGSKA (reference sequence). This CDR3 spans 11 amino acids. The CDR3 here is CSASGGYEQYF. CDR3 bases: TGCAGTGCTAGTGGAGGCTACGAGCAGTACTTC.

This chain joins TRBV29-1 and TRBJ2-3, with D uncertain. The CDR3 is 11 amino acids. Germline V gene sequence: CDR1 SQVTM, CDR2 ANQGSEA. Trimming pared 7 bases from V and 6 bases from J, leaving 11 bases between. DNA of the CDR3: TGCAGCGCCGAGCTACCGGATACGCAGTATTTT. Protein sequence: CSAELPDTQYF.